The clone carrying this TCR beta chain was counted ten times or more. Its antigen is unidentified. These data originate in a study of identical twins. Overall study results and limits: In zero-insertion analyses, partial confounding could arise from invariant MAIT and iNKT cells.

MiXCR, run by TCRdb on the 5' RACE reads, gives a single entry per CDR3 protein. The sample records about 220,000 distinct CDR3 sequences, over 5.5% being singletons. The trim removed 5 bases at V and 8 bases at J, leaving 12 bases unmatched. This CDR3 comprises 18 residues. This same sample was also taken into another study, of T cells expressing NK-cell markers. That work states: Sorted CD3+CD56+NKG2C+, CD3+CD56+NKG2C- and CD3+CD56-NKG2C+ T cells supplied TCR beta repertoires. Dominant NKG2C+ clonotypes were found to form about 1.0-7.5% of CD8+ T cells in 5 or 6 donors.

The chain recombines TRBV12-3 or TRBV12-4 with TRBJ2-1; 16 bases are a match to TRBD2. The TCR was taken from a woman aged 18-29 years in good health. Specimen: CD8+ T cells sorted from blood. The CDR3 region is CASSPGTSGRGLLHEQFF. The CDR3 DNA sequence: TGTGCCAGCAGTCCCGGGACTAGCGGGAGGGGCCTTTTACATGAGCAGTTCTTC.